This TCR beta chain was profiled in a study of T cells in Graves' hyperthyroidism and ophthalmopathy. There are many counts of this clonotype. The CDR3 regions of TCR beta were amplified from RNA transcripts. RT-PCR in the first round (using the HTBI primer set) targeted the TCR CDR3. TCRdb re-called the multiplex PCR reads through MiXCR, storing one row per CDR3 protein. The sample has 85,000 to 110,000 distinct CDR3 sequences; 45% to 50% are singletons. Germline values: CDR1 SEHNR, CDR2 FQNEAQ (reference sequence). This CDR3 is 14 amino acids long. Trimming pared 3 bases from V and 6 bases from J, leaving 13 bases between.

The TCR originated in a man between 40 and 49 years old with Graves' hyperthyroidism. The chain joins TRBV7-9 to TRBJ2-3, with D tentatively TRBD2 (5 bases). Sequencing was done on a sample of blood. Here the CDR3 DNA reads TGTGCCAGCAGCTTCGAGCGGACCGAGGATACGCAGTATTTT. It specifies CASSFERTEDTQYF. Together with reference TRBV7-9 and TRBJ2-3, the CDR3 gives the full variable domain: DTGVSQNPRHKITKRGQNVTFRCDPISEHNRLYWYRQTLGQGPEFLTYFQNEAQLEKSRLLSDRFSAERPKGSFSTLEIQRTEQGDSAMYLCASSFERTEDTQYFGPGTRLTVL.